This TCR beta chain was sequenced in a study of tumor-infiltrating lymphocytes in primary liver carcinoma. Study-wide background: These patients were men and women whose ages were 30 to 69 years.

Regarding the study as a whole: When set against blood, tumors had a significantly higher top-250-clone fraction (p = 0.039).

Reverse transcription of roughly 470 ng total RNA with a constant-region primer produced TCR beta cDNA. Slightly modified ARM-PCR served as the procedure for the TCR beta libraries. These libraries came from three rounds of nested multiplex PCR. Amplification in the first two PCR rounds was performed using TRBV1-TRBV30 forward primers and a C-beta reverse primer for roughly 9 cycles each. TCRdb processed the multiplex PCR reads anew with MiXCR; each CDR3 protein has one entry. The table includes approximately 88,000 distinct CDR3 sequences, about 70% detected once. This CDR3 has 12 residues. From unsorted bulk tissue weighing roughly 17-31 mg, DNA and RNA were co-extracted. Chronic HBV infection affected patients, none of whom had received treatment. Remarks on this clonotype: Antigen specificity is unknown. This clone may be a read error of a much larger clone one base away.

This chain links TRBV12-3 or TRBV12-4 with TRBJ2-1; the D is unclear. The receptor's source is a man aged 35 to 55 with primary liver carcinoma and hepatitis B virus infection. The sequenced sample was tumor-adjacent normal liver tissue. This CDR3 reads CASILRYNEQFF. In DNA form, the CDR3 reads TGTGCCAGCATTTTAAGGTACAATGAGCAGTTCTTC.